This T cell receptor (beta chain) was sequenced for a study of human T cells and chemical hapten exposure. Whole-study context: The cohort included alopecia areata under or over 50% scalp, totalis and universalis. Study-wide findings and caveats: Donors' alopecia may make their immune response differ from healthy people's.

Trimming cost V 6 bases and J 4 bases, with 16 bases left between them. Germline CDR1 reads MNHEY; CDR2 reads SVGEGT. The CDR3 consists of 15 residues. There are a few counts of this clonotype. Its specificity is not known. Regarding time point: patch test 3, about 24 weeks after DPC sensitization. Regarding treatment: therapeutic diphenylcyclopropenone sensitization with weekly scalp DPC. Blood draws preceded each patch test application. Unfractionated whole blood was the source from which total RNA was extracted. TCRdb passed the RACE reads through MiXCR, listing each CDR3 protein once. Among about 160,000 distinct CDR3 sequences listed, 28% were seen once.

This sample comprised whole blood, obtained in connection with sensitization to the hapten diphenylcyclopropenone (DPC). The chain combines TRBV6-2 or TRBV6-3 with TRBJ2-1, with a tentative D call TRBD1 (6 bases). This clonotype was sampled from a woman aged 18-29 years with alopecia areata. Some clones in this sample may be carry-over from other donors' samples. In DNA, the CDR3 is TGTGCCAGCAGCTATGTAGGACAGCCTTACAATGAGCAGTTCTTC. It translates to CASSYVGQPYNEQFF.